This entry is about one T cell receptor (beta chain). Its antigen is unidentified. This sample is part of a study of T cell responses to AZD1222 COVID-19 vaccine. Study outcomes and limitations: Rises in breadth and depth of Spike-specific TCRs came after two AZD1222 doses. Reportedly, nearly half of unique spike TCRs recognized epitopes outside B.1.351/B.1.1.7 mutations. Baseline seropositivity characterized only six AZD1222 recipients. White British donors predominated, females outnumbered males, and clonal diversity was possibly underestimated.

Trimming removed 5 bases from V and 0 bases from J, with 10 bases in between. Germline CDR1 is GTSNPN and CDR2 is SVGIG (reference sequence). The CDR3 spans 13 residues. The method was immunoSEQ multiplex PCR; TCRdb's version includes in-frame clones alone and lacks a portion of them. The data show just under 85,000 clones, approximately 85% seen once. The chain has TRBV30 and TRBJ1-1; D is uncertain. The sequences come from peripheral blood, collected on day 0 of AZD1222 vaccination. The source is an adult in good health. CDR3 loop: CAWERQLNTEAFF. In nucleotides, the CDR3 is TGTGCCTGGGAGAGGCAGCTGAACACTGAAGCTTTCTTT.